This TCR beta chain was sequenced in a study of T cell responses to AZD1222 COVID-19 vaccine. Study-level background: Doses given second, at about 4 or about 12 weeks, were pooled.

Sequencing used immunoSEQ multiplex PCR; TCRdb keeps in-frame clones, though not all of them. Found here are over 150,000 clones, around 90% of them singletons; the top ten hold roughly 2.9%. Germline CDR1 is SGHNT and CDR2 is YYREEE (reference sequence). With V trimmed by 3 bases and J by 9 bases, 6 bases remained unmatched. This CDR3 spans 13 amino acids. Study findings and constraints: It was only after the peak T cell response that any repertoires were sampled. Clonal diversity was possibly underestimated, and white British individuals and females predominated among donors.

This clone was counted a few times. The target antigen is unknown. The rearrangement joins TRBV5-4 to TRBJ2-1; TRBD2 matches 7 bases. The TCR comes from an adult in good health. The sequencing here drew on peripheral blood, taken on day 0 of AZD1222 vaccination. In DNA, the CDR3 is TGTGCCAGCAGCTGGGAGCGGGGTGGTGAGCAGTTCTTC. Translation gives CASSWERGGEQFF.